This entry is about one T cell receptor beta chain. The clone's antigen remains unknown. No much larger clone exists at a distance of one base, and base qualities are not known. CDR1 is given as SGHDN and CDR2 as FVKESK, both from the germline V gene. V lost 2 bases and J lost 2 bases; the stretch between them is 3 bases long. Taken from cysteine to phenylalanine, the CDR3 has 12 residues. Only the CDR3 DNA stays, 36 bases, in frame from base 1. The data derive from a study of blood T cell repertoires in COVID-19 (dated by TCRdb to 2019 to 2021). Looking at the study overall: Samples covering the acute and convalescent phases of COVID-19 were provided by collaborators in the United States, Italy and Spain. The prospective study material was composed of cDNA or gDNA derived from T cells, B-cell-depleted T cells, or PBMCs. Deeply sampled blood TCRbeta repertoires from subjects exposed to, actively infected with, or recovered from COVID-19 were included in the dataset. The repertoires were made available in a free public database intended to serve as a resource for research on the immune response to SARS-CoV-2. Samples were obtained from the ongoing ImmuneRACE study (first 160 participants) and from over 1,000 subjects provided by 6 global collaborators. A de-identified subject ID, COVID-19 status, age in years and sex were almost always included in the sample metadata. Where available, HLA class I and class II types were taken from metadata supplied by the sample provider and were not determined by assay-based typing.

In the prospective study, participants were about 18 to 100 years old, resided in about two dozen geographic areas of the United States, and were enrolled through a virtual design. To assign participants to cohorts, the prospective study relied on clinical history that participants themselves reported in a screening survey and a study questionnaire. ImmuneRACE Cohort 3 recovered participants were defined by two consecutive negative NP/OP PCR tests, healthcare professional clearance, or symptom resolution. In the prospective study, whole blood, serum and a nasopharyngeal or oropharyngeal swab were collected from each participant by mobile phlebotomists. Over a roughly two-month period, participants in the prospective study had the option of providing additional blood draws and questionnaires. Blood samples from the prospective study were shipped frozen or at room temperature prior to DNA extraction.

TCRbeta CDR3 regions were amplified from genomic DNA using the immunoSEQ Assay, a bias-controlled multiplex PCR. Processing in the source paper ran as follows. The number of nucleated cells in each sample was estimated from the amplification of reference gene primers within the assay. To quantify the absolute abundance of each unique TCRbeta CDR3 rearrangement, sequence reads were collapsed and filtered. For each sample, productive Simpson clonality was calculated as the square root of Simpson's diversity index across productive rearrangements. Here the immuneACCESS table is served through TCRdb, limited to in-frame sequences with V and J called. Missing clones are a known gap in these copies; in checked studies unresolved V genes cover under half, and the rest lacks a known reason. V, J and clone size reflect that table, while D and trimming were determined from the DNA. The sample profile shows under 200,000 clones; around 91% of them were found once. The top ten clonotypes cover roughly 0.77% of the sample.

The paper's findings and limits, for the study overall: The amount of clinical and demographic metadata varied by source and participant and was provided uncurated.

Specimen: PBMCs or T cells enriched from blood (not recorded which). The origin of this receptor is a woman under 30 who had recovered from COVID-19. This chain joins TRBV14 to TRBJ2-5; the D gene is unclear. The DNA sequence is as follows: TGTGCCAGCAGCCAATCTCAAGAGACCCAGTACTTC. Its product reads: CASSQSQETQYF.